This section outlines one T cell receptor (beta chain) sequence together with its context. The antigen it recognizes is unknown. Per-base quality was not reported, and no clone a single base away is much larger than it. Ficoll-Paque density gradient centrifugation was the method used to isolate PBMCs. The data derive from a study of T-cell memory formation after mild COVID-19 (dated by TCRdb to the early 2020s). Notes on the research overall: TCR sequence clusters from the two donors were largely donor specific. T-cell clones expanding and contracting after mild COVID-19 in a couple of donors were tracked by longitudinal TCRalpha and TCRbeta repertoire sequencing. The cohort was made up of two young adult volunteers, one female and one male, who were previously healthy. General findings and caveats noted by the study authors: The detection of some responding clones in pre-infection memory suggests that pre-existing cross-reactive memory T cells joined the SARS-CoV-2 response. Contracting CD4+ clones were located mainly in the CM and EM memory subsets, whereas CD8+ clones were found to be enriched in EMRA. SARS-CoV-2 specificity of the second-wave clones peaking on day 37 was not confirmed. Clones contracting from day 15 to 85 had balanced CD4/CD8 phenotypes, while a second wave expanding from day 15 to 37 was biased towards CD4+. Only a couple of mild cases were covered in the study, and larger cohorts including severe cases with pre-infection samples were considered necessary.

Sequenced on an Illumina NovaSeq 6000. Using 5'RACE with constant-segment primers, TCRalpha and TCRbeta cDNA libraries were constructed, with sample barcodes and unique molecular identifiers added in the process. Trizol reagent was used to extract RNA from every sample. Amplification of the libraries took two PCR steps, and the second step added a second sample barcode plus Illumina TruSeq adapters. Sequencing of libraries was performed on an Illumina NovaSeq with 2 x 150 bp paired-end reads. In the authors' own workflow: Reads were demultiplexed and collapsed into UMI-guided consensus sequences with migec v1.2.7. With mixcr v2.1.11, UMI consensuses were aligned to TRA and TRB V and J templates and assembled into clonotypes. A clonotype was counted as expanded or contracted only when both edgeR and NoisET called the clonotype significant, with the noise models trained on biological replicates. edgeR calls used a false discovery rate-adjusted p below 0.01 and a log2 fold-change threshold of 1. PCA with hierarchical clustering of max-normalized trajectories of the 1000 most abundant clonotypes was used as exploratory dynamics analysis. Separately sequenced CD4+ and CD8+ repertoires were used to assign the CD4 or CD8 phenotype of responding clones. TCRdb redid the processing of the public reads, applying fastp at Q25 and MiXCR, and retained in-frame beta chains. A single entry per CDR3 protein holds the most common genes and DNA from its merged rows. The V and J calls and clone size are TCRdb's, not the authors'. In this sample the table shows fewer than 300,000 distinct CDR3 sequences, 16% of which occur a single time. Roughly a fifth of the sample is taken by the ten largest.

V and J are truncated by 4 bases and 6 bases respectively, leaving an intervening sequence of 12 bases. The CDR1 and CDR2 encoded by the germline V gene are SGHVS and FQNEAQ. The CDR3 sequence holds 13 residues, the cysteine and phenylalanine included. CDR3 DNA is the only sequence kept; it has 39 bases, read in frame from the first base. The source material was PBMCs or a T cell subset sorted from them (not recorded which). The clonotype comes from a man younger than 30 who had mild COVID-19 (a few samples of this study predate the infection). The sample titles of this study are shuffled in the database, so cell type and time point are left out; the donor was told from shared clones. The chain joins TRBV7-8 to TRBJ2-5; the D segment cannot be called with confidence. The CDR3 protein: CASSSVSQKTQYF. The DNA sequence reads TGTGCCAGCAGCTCCGTCAGCCAGAAGACCCAGTACTTC.